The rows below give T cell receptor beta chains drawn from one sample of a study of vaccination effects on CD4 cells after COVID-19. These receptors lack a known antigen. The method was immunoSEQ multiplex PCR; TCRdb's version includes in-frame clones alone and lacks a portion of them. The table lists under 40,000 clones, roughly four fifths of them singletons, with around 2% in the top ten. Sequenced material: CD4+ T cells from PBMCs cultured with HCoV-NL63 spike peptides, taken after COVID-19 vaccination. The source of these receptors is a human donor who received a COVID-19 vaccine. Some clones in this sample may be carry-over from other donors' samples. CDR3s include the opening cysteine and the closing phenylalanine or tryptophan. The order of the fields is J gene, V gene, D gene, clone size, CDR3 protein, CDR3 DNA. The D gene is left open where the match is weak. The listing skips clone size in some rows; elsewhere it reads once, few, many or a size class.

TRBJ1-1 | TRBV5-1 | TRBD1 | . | CASSGRTGTVKNTEAFF | TGCGCCAGCAGCGGAAGGACAGGGACGGTAAAGAACACTGAAGCTTTCTTT
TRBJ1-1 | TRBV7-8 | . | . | CASSATAARGTEAFF | TGTGCCAGCAGCGCTACGGCCGCCCGTGGCACTGAAGCTTTCTTT
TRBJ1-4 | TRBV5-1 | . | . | CASSFLGAGSNEKLFF | TGCGCCAGCAGCTTTCTGGGGGCAGGGTCTAATGAAAAACTGTTTTTT
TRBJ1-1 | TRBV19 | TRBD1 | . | CTASGGATEAFF | TGTACCGCTTCAGGGGGGGCCACTGAAGCTTTCTTT
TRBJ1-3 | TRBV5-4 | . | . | CASSLSGSLSSGNTIYF | TGTGCCAGCAGCTTGTCGGGCAGCCTGTCCTCTGGAAACACCATATATTTT
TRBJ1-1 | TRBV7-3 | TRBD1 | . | CASSDRDRGGRAFF | TGTGCCAGCAGCGACCGGGACAGGGGAGGACGAGCTTTCTTT
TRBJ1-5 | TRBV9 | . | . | CASSGHGEINQPQHF | TGTGCCAGCAGCGGACACGGAGAGATCAATCAGCCCCAGCATTTT
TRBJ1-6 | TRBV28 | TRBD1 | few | CASAGGYSPLHF | TGTGCCAGCGCAGGGGGTTATTCACCCCTCCACTTT
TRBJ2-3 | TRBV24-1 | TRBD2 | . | CATSTSGSAPDTQYF | TGTGCCACCAGTACTAGCGGGAGCGCACCAGATACGCAGTATTTT
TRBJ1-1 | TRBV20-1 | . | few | CSARNQNEAFF | TGCAGTGCCCGGAATCAGAATGAAGCTTTCTTT
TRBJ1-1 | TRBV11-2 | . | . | CASSLEGSLNTEAFF | TGTGCCAGCAGCTTAGAGGGGAGTCTTAACACTGAAGCTTTCTTT
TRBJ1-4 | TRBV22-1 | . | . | CPGSVQGATNEKLFF | TGTCCTGGGAGCGTGCAGGGTGCAACTAATGAAAAACTGTTTTTT
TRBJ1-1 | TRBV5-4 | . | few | CASVPGGQGRRAFF | TGTGCCAGCGTACCCGGGGGGCAGGGAAGGAGGGCTTTCTTT
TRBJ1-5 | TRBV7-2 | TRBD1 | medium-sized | CASAGTVNQPQHF | TGTGCCAGCGCCGGGACAGTCAATCAGCCCCAGCATTTT